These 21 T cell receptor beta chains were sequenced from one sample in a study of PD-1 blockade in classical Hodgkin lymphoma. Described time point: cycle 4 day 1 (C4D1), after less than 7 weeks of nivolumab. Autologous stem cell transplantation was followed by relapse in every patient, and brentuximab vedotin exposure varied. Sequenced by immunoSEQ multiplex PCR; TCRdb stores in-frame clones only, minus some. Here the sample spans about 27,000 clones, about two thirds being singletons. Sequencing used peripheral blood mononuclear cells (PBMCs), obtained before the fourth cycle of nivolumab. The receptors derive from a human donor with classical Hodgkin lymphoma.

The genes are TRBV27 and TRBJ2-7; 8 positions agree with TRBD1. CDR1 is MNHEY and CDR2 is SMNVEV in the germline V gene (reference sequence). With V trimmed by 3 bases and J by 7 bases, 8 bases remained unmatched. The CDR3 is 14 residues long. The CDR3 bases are TGTGCCAGCAGTTTCGGGCAGGGGGCTTCTGAGCAGTACTTC. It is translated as CASSFGQGASEQYF.

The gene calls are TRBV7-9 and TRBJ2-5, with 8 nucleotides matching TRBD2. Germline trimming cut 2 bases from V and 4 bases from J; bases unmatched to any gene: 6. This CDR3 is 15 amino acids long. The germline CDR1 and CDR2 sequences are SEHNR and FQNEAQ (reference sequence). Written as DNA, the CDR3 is TGTGCCAGCAGCTTAACGGGGGGGGCCCCAGAGACCCAGTACTTC. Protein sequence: CASSLTGGAPETQYF.

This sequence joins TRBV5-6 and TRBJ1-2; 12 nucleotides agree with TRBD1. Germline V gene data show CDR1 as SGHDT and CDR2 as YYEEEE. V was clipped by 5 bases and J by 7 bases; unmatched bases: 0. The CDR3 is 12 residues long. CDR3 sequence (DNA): TGTGCCAGCAGGGGACAGGGGGCTGGCTACACCTTC. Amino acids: CASRGQGAGYTF.

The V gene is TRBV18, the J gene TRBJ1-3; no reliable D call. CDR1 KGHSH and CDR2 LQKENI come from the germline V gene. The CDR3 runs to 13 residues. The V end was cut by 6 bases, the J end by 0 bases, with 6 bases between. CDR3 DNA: TGTGCCAGCTCGACAAACTCTGGAAACACCATATATTTT. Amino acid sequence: CASSTNSGNTIYF. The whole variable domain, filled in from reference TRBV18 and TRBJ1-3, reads NAGVMQNPRHLVRRRGQEARLRCSPMKGHSHVYWYRQLPEEGLKFMVYLQKENIIDESGMPKERFSAEFPKEGPSILRIQQVVRGDSAAYFCASSTNSGNTIYFGEGSWLTVV.

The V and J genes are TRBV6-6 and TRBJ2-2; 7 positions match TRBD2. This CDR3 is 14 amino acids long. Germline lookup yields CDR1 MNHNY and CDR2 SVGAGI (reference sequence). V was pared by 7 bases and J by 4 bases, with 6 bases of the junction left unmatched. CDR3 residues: CASTGLGATGELFF. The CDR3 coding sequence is TGTGCCAGCACCGGACTAGGGGCCACCGGGGAGCTGTTTTTT.

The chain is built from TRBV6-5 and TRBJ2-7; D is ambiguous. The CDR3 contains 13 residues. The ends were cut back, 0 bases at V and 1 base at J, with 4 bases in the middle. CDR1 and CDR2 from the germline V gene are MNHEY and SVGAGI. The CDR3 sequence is CASSYSDSYEQYF. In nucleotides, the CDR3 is TGTGCCAGCAGTTACTCAGATTCCTACGAGCAGTACTTC.

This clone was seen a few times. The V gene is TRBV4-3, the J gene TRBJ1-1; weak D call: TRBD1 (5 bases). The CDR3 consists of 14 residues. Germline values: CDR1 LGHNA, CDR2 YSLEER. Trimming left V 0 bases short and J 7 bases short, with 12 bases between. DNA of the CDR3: TGCGCCAGCAGCCAAGATCTTGGGCAGGGTGAAGCTTTCTTT. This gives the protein CASSQDLGQGEAFF.

This CDR3 reads CASSLGVNRVIDTQYF. The DNA for the CDR3 is TGCGCCAGCAGCCTGGGGGTAAACAGGGTTATCGATACGCAGTATTTT. V is TRBV5-1 and J is TRBJ2-3, with D possibly being TRBD1 (6 bases). Trimming removed 4 bases from V and 6 bases from J, with 21 bases in between. Germline CDR1 and CDR2: SGHRS and YFSETQ. The CDR3 is 16 residues long. The whole variable domain, remainder taken from reference TRBV5-1 and TRBJ2-3, is KAGVTQTPRYLIKTRGQQVTLSCSPISGHRSVSWYQQTPGQGLQFLFEYFSETQRNKGNFPGRFSGRQFSNSRSEMNVSTLELGDSALYLCASSLGVNRVIDTQYFGPGTRLTVL.

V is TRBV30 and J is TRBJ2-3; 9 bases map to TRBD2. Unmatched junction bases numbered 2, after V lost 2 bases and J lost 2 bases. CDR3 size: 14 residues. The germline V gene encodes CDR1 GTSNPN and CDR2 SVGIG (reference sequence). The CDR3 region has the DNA TGTGCCTGGAGTCTAGCGGGGTCCACAGATACGCAGTATTTT. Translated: CAWSLAGSTDTQYF.

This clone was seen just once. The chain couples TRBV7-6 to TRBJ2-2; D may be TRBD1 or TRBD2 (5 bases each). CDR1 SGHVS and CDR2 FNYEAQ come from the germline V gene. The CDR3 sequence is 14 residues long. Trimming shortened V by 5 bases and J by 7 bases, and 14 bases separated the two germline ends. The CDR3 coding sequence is TGTGCCAGCAGCCCACTAGACAGAGGCGGGGAGCTGTTTTTT. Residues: CASSPLDRGGELFF.

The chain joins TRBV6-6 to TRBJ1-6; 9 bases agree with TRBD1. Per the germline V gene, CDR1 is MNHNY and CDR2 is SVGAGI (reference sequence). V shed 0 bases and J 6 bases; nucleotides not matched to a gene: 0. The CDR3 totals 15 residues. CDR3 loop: CASSYSGQGNSPLHF. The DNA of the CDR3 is TGTGCCAGCAGTTACTCGGGACAGGGTAATTCACCCCTCCACTTT.

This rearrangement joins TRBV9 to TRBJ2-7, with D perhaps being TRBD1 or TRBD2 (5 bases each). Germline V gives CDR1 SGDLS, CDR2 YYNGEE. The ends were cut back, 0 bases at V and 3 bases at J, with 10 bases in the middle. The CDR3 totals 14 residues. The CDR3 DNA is TGTGCCAGCAGCGTAGGACAGAGCGGCTACGAGCAGTACTTC. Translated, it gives CASSVGQSGYEQYF.

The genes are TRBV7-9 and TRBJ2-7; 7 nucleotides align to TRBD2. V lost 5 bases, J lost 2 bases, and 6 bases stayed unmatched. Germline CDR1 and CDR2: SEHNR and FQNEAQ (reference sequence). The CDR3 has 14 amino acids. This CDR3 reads CASSLTSVTYEQYF. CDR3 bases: TGTGCCAGCAGCCTCACTAGCGTGACCTACGAGCAGTACTTC.

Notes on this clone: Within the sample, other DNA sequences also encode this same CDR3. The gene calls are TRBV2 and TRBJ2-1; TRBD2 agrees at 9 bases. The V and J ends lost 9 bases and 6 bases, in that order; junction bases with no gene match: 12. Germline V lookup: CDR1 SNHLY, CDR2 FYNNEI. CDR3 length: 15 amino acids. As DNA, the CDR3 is TGTGCCAGGCGGGGGGGGCGGGAGGTCGCCAATGAGCAGTTCTTC. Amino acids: CARRGGREVANEQFF.

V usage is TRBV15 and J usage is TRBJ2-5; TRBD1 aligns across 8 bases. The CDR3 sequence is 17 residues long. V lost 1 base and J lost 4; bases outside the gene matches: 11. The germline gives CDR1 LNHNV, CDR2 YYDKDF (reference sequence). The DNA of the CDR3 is TGTGCCACCAGCAGAGCACTTCGTACAGGGGGTGGAGAGACCCAGTACTTC. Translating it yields CATSRALRTGGGETQYF. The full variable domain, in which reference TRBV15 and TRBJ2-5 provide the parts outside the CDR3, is DAMVIQNPRYQVTQFGKPVTLSCSQTLNHNVMYWYQQKSSQAPKLLFHYYDKDFNNEADTPDNFQSRRPNTSFCFLDIRSPGLGDTAMYLCATSRALRTGGGETQYFGPGTRLLVL.

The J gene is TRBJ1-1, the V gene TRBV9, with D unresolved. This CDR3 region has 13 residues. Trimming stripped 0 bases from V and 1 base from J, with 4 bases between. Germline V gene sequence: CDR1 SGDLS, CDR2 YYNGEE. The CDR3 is CASSVDQNTEAFF. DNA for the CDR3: TGTGCCAGCAGCGTAGATCAGAACACTGAAGCTTTCTTT.

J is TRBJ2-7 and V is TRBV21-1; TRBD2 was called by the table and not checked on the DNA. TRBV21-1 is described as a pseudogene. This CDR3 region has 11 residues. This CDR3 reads CASSVMYEQYF. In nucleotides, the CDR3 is TGTGCCAGCAGCGTAATGTACGAGCAGTACTTC.

This CDR3 reads CASSLPGTGSYEQYF. The CDR3 DNA is TGTGCCAGCAGCTTACCGGGGACAGGGTCCTACGAGCAGTACTTC. V is TRBV7-9 and J is TRBJ2-7, with 9 bases aligning to TRBD1. Germline CDR1 reads SEHNR; CDR2 reads FQNEAQ (reference sequence). CDR3 length equals 15 residues. J gave up 1 base and V 2 bases, and 3 bases lay outside the gene matches. The whole variable domain, filled in from reference TRBV7-9 and TRBJ2-7, reads DTGVSQNPRHKITKRGQNVTFRCDPISEHNRLYWYRQTLGQGPEFLTYFQNEAQLEKSRLLSDRFSAERPKGSFSTLEIQRTEQGDSAMYLCASSLPGTGSYEQYFGPGTRLTVT.

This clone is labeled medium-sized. The CDR3 nucleotides are TGTGCCAGCAGTCCGGAGCGGGAGGTTCCGGGGACCCAGTACTTC. Amino acids: CASSPEREVPGTQYF. The chain combines TRBV7-6 with TRBJ2-5; 9 nucleotides agree with TRBD2. Germline V CDR1 and CDR2: SGHVS, FNYEAQ. CDR3 length equals 15 residues. V lost 6 bases and J lost 7; bases outside the gene matches: 12.

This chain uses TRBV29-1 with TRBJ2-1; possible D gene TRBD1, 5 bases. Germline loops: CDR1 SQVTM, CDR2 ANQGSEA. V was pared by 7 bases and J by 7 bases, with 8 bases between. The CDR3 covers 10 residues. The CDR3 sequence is CSARENEQFF. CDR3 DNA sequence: TGCAGCGCCAGGGAAAATGAGCAGTTCTTC.

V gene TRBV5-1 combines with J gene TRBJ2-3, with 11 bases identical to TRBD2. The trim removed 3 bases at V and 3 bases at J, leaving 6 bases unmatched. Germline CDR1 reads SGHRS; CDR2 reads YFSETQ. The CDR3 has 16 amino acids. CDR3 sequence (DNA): TGCGCCAGCAGCTCACTAGCGGGAGCTCAGACAGATACGCAGTATTTT. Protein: CASSSLAGAQTDTQYF.